The 4 T cell receptor beta chains below all came from one sample that was sequenced in a study of T-cell reconstitution after alpha-beta-depleted transplantation in children (dated by TCRdb to the mid-2010s). The library was generated by PCR. Sequencing took place on an Illumina HiSeq 2500. Molecular barcoding was employed in the preparation of TCR libraries, with unique molecular identifiers being used to normalize TCRbeta repertoire quantification. In-frame beta chains were kept once TCRdb had trimmed the public reads at Q25 with fastp and called clones with MiXCR. Records with the same CDR3 protein are collapsed into one entry carrying the most frequent genes and DNA. Within this sample are 55,000 to 90,000 distinct CDR3 sequences, with roughly 5% of them counted one time only. The biggest ten clones account for about 19% of the sample. The treatment or condition label for this specimen denotes: allogeneic hematopoietic cell transplantation with graft depleted of TCRalphabeta T cells and CD19 B cells.

The starting material was PBMCs, mostly from graft donor cells, obtained 180 days after TCRalphabeta/CD19-depleted stem cell transplant. These receptor sequences come from a boy in the first two years of life who had a stem cell transplant for acute myeloid leukemia, so the T cells may come from the graft donor.

This clonotype was seen at least ten times. V is TRBV6-5 and J is TRBJ1-5; 8 nucleotides line up with TRBD1. CDR1 MNHEY and CDR2 SVGAGI come from the germline V gene. This CDR3 contains 16 residues. Trimming cost V 0 bases and J 8 bases; bases outside gene matches: 9. The CDR3 sequence: CASSYSSSGGREPQHF. CDR3 coding DNA: TGTGCCAGCAGTTACTCAAGTTCAGGGGGCAGAGAGCCCCAGCATTTT.

In its sample, this clonotype was seen many times. The rearrangement links TRBV5-1 to TRBJ1-1; 10 bases fit TRBD1. This CDR3 spans 15 amino acids. Germline V CDR1 and CDR2: SGHRS, YFSETQ. Trimming removed 0 bases from V and 6 bases from J; junction bases left unmatched: 5. The CDR3 nucleotides read TGCGCCAGCAGCTTGGACCCGGGACAGGGGTCTGAAGCTTTCTTT. It translates to CASSLDPGQGSEAFF.

This chain links TRBV2 with TRBJ1-3; D perhaps matches TRBD1 (6 bases). There are 18 residues in the CDR3. The germline gives CDR1 SNHLY, CDR2 FYNNEI. The CDR3 loop reads CTIRPGQGRPFGGNTIYF. CDR3 coding DNA: TGTACCATCAGACCGGGCCAGGGGAGGCCCTTTGGAGGAAACACCATATATTTT.

Many counts were recorded for this clonotype. This chain uses TRBV12-3 or TRBV12-4 with TRBJ1-2; TRBD1 is a possible D gene (6 bases). The CDR3 spans 13 residues. Deletions cut 4 bases from V and 3 bases from J, with 9 bases between. CDR3 sequence: CASSYRVDYGYTF. The CDR3 DNA sequence: TGTGCCAGCAGTTACAGGGTGGACTATGGCTACACCTTC.